This TCR beta chain was identified during a study of CD8 T cells in Susac syndrome. CD8+ and CD4+ T cells taken from blood had their TCR beta sequenced. FACS enriched CD8+ TEMRA cells, while bulk CD8+ and CD4+ were negatively isolated. V was shortened by 0 bases and J by 8 bases, with 7 bases between the two germline ends. Germline assignment: CDR1 LGHDT and CDR2 YNNKEL (reference sequence). The CDR3 totals 12 residues. After extraction with the RNeasy kit, about 0.5 to 1 ug of the RNA was reverse transcribed using random hexamers. The CDR3 of TCR beta was amplified by immunoSEQ multiplex PCR across 54 Vbeta and 13 Jbeta. TCRdb redid the calling of the immunoSEQ multiplex PCR reads with MiXCR, one entry per CDR3 protein. The sample lists around 270,000 distinct CDR3 sequences, roughly 90% occurring once.

The specimen sequenced was CD8+ T cells from PBMCs. The origin of this receptor is a human donor with multiple sclerosis. This chain joins TRBV3-1 and TRBJ1-2; the D is unclear. CDR3: CASSQEESGYTF. The CDR3 DNA reads as TGTGCCAGCAGCCAAGAGGAAAGCGGCTACACCTTC.